The clone carrying this TCR beta chain came up a few times. Its antigen is not identified. V dropped 2 bases and J dropped 13 bases, with 11 bases sitting between them. The CDR3 is made up of 11 amino acids. Germline loops: CDR1 SNHLY, CDR2 FYNNEI. This entry is derived from a study of T cells in Graves' hyperthyroidism and ophthalmopathy. At the level of the study: Peripheral blood sampling occurred at initial diagnosis, before any treatment.

The CDR3 regions of TCR beta were amplified from RNA transcripts. The HTBI primer set served for first-round RT-PCR of the TCR CDR3. Via MiXCR, TCRdb re-called the multiplex PCR reads, giving one row per CDR3 protein. The sample contains more than 550,000 distinct CDR3 sequences, under 20% of which appear only once. Study-level findings and limits: Ophthalmopathy was identified by the model a median around 6 months ahead of onset.

Input material: blood. The J gene is TRBJ1-2, the V gene TRBV2; D is uncertain. The TCR comes from a woman aged 45-65 years with Graves' hyperthyroidism that later progressed to Graves' ophthalmopathy. In nucleotides, the CDR3 is TGTGCCAGCAGTGAAAAGGTTACAGCCACCTTC. Amino acids: CASSEKVTATF.